This T cell receptor (beta chain) was sequenced in a study of CD4 T cells in relation to SARS-CoV-2 and coronaviruses. Note on this clone: Its matching antigen is unknown.

The table came from immunoSEQ multiplex PCR; TCRdb's copy has only in-frame clones and leaves some out. The sample holds about 31,000 clones, around 76% seen once. The CDR3 loop spans 15 amino acids. Trimming took off 0 bases at V and 2 bases at J, with 11 bases between the two ends. CDR1 SEHNR and CDR2 FQNEAQ come from the germline V gene (reference sequence). This chain joins TRBV7-9 and TRBJ2-7; D gene uncertain. The material sequenced was memory CD4+ T cells from PBMCs, cultured in vitro. The receptor's source is an adult with COVID-19. CDR3 in amino acids: CASSLAPGLPYEQYF. In DNA, the CDR3 is TGTGCCAGCAGCTTAGCGCCGGGCCTCCCCTACGAGCAGTACTTC.